This T cell receptor beta chain was recovered during a study of beta chain features in type 1 diabetes. Study-wide results and limits: Among patients with Type 1 diabetes, TCRB CDR3s were moderately but significantly shorter in every one of the four CD4+ subsets.

This clone was recorded a few times. What it binds is unknown. Trimming took off 0 bases at V and 5 bases at J, with 16 bases between the two ends. Germline V gene sequence: CDR1 MNHNY, CDR2 SVGAGI (reference sequence). The CDR3 consists of 16 residues. All of the isolated RNA was reverse transcribed, so expressed TCRB transcripts were sequenced. TCRdb's table, derived via immunoSEQ multiplex PCR, lists solely in-frame clones and lacks some. The sample has nearly 700,000 clones, around 15% seen once. This receptor was identified in a young man with type 1 diabetes. Sequenced sample: naive CD4+ T cells from blood. J is TRBJ1-2 and V is TRBV6-6; D not certain. CDR3 sequence: CASSYSSPQQKYGYTF. The DNA for the CDR3 is TGTGCCAGCAGTTACTCGAGTCCCCAACAAAAGTATGGCTACACCTTC.